The rows below give T cell receptor beta chains drawn from one sample of a study of neurological immune-mediated disorders. One entry per CDR3 protein, called by TCRdb with MiXCR from the 5' RACE reads. The profile covers more than 45,000 distinct CDR3 sequences, with roughly 10% appearing a single time and 1.5% to 2% taken by the ten largest. The source material was PBMCs. These receptors all come from a man in his fifties or sixties in good health. Both conserved end residues are trimmed from each CDR3. Fields, in order: V gene, CDR3 length, J gene, CDR3 protein.

V gene: TRBV5-1; CDR3 length: 16; J gene: TRBJ1-4; CDR3 protein: ASSFGTGVGTTNEKLF
V gene: TRBV3-1; CDR3 length: 12; J gene: TRBJ2-6; CDR3 protein: ASSQRSGANVLT
V gene: TRBV28; CDR3 length: 21; J gene: TRBJ1-1; CDR3 protein: ASSSTGTVLYEQYFGPGTEAF
V gene: TRBV7-6; CDR3 length: 14; J gene: TRBJ2-5; CDR3 protein: ASSLDDMQGRETQY
V gene: TRBV7-2; CDR3 length: 12; J gene: TRBJ2-7; CDR3 protein: ASSSFNRGVEQY
V gene: TRBV11-2; CDR3 length: 12; J gene: TRBJ1-2; CDR3 protein: ASGNTGGQYGYT
V gene: TRBV4-3; CDR3 length: 13; J gene: TRBJ2-2; CDR3 protein: ASSPGTSNTGELF
V gene: TRBV5-1; CDR3 length: 13; J gene: TRBJ2-7; CDR3 protein: ASSPPDGLEDEQY
V gene: TRBV5-4; CDR3 length: 12; J gene: TRBJ1-1; CDR3 protein: ASSLVLGGTEAF
V gene: TRBV6-5; CDR3 length: 12; J gene: TRBJ1-2; CDR3 protein: ASSHLDRVYGYT
V gene: TRBV20-1; CDR3 length: 12; J gene: TRBJ2-2; CDR3 protein: SASRELGTGELF
V gene: TRBV27; CDR3 length: 11; J gene: TRBJ2-5; CDR3 protein: ASNLTPASVQY
V gene: TRBV20-1; CDR3 length: 11; J gene: TRBJ1-1; CDR3 protein: SAKRTVNTEAF
V gene: TRBV12-3/TRBV12-4; CDR3 length: 14; J gene: TRBJ1-2; CDR3 protein: ASIHLNRDRGYGYT
V gene: TRBV20-1; CDR3 length: 12; J gene: TRBJ2-7; CDR3 protein: SASAGTGGYEQY
V gene: TRBV11-2; CDR3 length: 14; J gene: TRBJ2-5; CDR3 protein: ASSYLGTGIPETQY
V gene: TRBV7-2; CDR3 length: 11; J gene: TRBJ2-7; CDR3 protein: ASAEQGSGEQY
V gene: TRBV7-2; CDR3 length: 12; J gene: TRBJ2-7; CDR3 protein: ASSKMQGSYEQY
V gene: TRBV7-9; CDR3 length: 12; J gene: TRBJ2-5; CDR3 protein: ASSLAAGGETQY
V gene: TRBV29-1; CDR3 length: 12; J gene: TRBJ2-1; CDR3 protein: SVYRDSTYNEQF
V gene: TRBV7-2; CDR3 length: 11; J gene: TRBJ1-2; CDR3 protein: ASSLRDRGGYT
V gene: TRBV20-1; CDR3 length: 15; J gene: TRBJ1-2; CDR3 protein: SARGVEGTGGGYGYT
V gene: TRBV5-1; CDR3 length: 12; J gene: TRBJ1-6; CDR3 protein: ASRTGSHNSPLH
V gene: TRBV7-9; CDR3 length: 12; J gene: TRBJ1-5; CDR3 protein: ASSLEGGNQPQH
V gene: TRBV6-6; CDR3 length: 11; J gene: TRBJ1-2; CDR3 protein: ASTAGAVLGYT
V gene: TRBV4-3; CDR3 length: 12; J gene: TRBJ1-2; CDR3 protein: ASSQGARPYGYT
V gene: TRBV25-1; CDR3 length: 11; J gene: TRBJ2-5; CDR3 protein: ASTTGVGETQY
V gene: TRBV5-6; CDR3 length: 12; J gene: TRBJ2-7; CDR3 protein: ASSSTGGRYEQY
V gene: TRBV7-3; CDR3 length: 10; J gene: TRBJ1-2; CDR3 protein: ASSRDGAGYT
V gene: TRBV28; CDR3 length: 13; J gene: TRBJ2-5; CDR3 protein: ASSSSGGALETQY
V gene: TRBV6-5; CDR3 length: 9; J gene: TRBJ2-1; CDR3 protein: ASSSWNEQF
V gene: TRBV14; CDR3 length: 11; J gene: TRBJ2-5; CDR3 protein: ASSQLIGETQY
V gene: TRBV20-1; CDR3 length: 11; J gene: TRBJ1-1; CDR3 protein: SARPLMNTEAF
V gene: TRBV20-1; CDR3 length: 10; J gene: TRBJ2-5; CDR3 protein: SASPPPQTQY
V gene: TRBV2; CDR3 length: 12; J gene: TRBJ1-5; CDR3 protein: ASQDPRSNQPQH
V gene: TRBV7-2; CDR3 length: 13; J gene: TRBJ2-2; CDR3 protein: ASSWGGGTPGELF
V gene: TRBV7-2; CDR3 length: 15; J gene: TRBJ1-5; CDR3 protein: ASSPGQGIASNQPQH
V gene: TRBV2; CDR3 length: 14; J gene: TRBJ1-5; CDR3 protein: ASSDVLGQANQPQH
V gene: TRBV20-1; CDR3 length: 10; J gene: TRBJ2-3; CDR3 protein: SARDPSTLSG
V gene: TRBV7-2; CDR3 length: 14; J gene: TRBJ2-7; CDR3 protein: ASSQPDGGRAYEQY
V gene: TRBV10-3; CDR3 length: 13; J gene: TRBJ2-1; CDR3 protein: AISERQGLYNEQF
V gene: TRBV5-1; CDR3 length: 11; J gene: TRBJ1-1; CDR3 protein: ASSLVGVTEAF
V gene: TRBV6-5; CDR3 length: 13; J gene: TRBJ2-3; CDR3 protein: ASSYSREPTNTQY
V gene: TRBV5-1; CDR3 length: 15; J gene: TRBJ2-5; CDR3 protein: ASSLGLSGAPQETQY
V gene: TRBV3-1; CDR3 length: 12; J gene: TRBJ2-3; CDR3 protein: ASSQGTTTDTQY
V gene: TRBV25-1; CDR3 length: 13; J gene: TRBJ2-7; CDR3 protein: ASRQSGAGSYEQY
V gene: TRBV15; CDR3 length: 13; J gene: TRBJ1-4; CDR3 protein: ATSRASGRNEKLF
V gene: TRBV28; CDR3 length: 9; J gene: TRBJ2-4; CDR3 protein: ASENNNIQY
V gene: TRBV25-1; CDR3 length: 13; J gene: TRBJ2-5; CDR3 protein: ASSLHGSPRETQY
V gene: TRBV20-1; CDR3 length: 12; J gene: TRBJ2-1; CDR3 protein: SARDSHYDRSQF
V gene: TRBV18; CDR3 length: 11; J gene: TRBJ1-5; CDR3 protein: ASSPKQGQPQH
V gene: TRBV7-2; CDR3 length: 12; J gene: TRBJ1-6; CDR3 protein: ASSLGESNSPLH
V gene: TRBV6-2/TRBV6-3; CDR3 length: 11; J gene: TRBJ1-2; CDR3 protein: ASSLTGAVGYT
V gene: TRBV28; CDR3 length: 12; J gene: TRBJ1-1; CDR3 protein: ASSVLTGGTEAF
V gene: TRBV20-1; CDR3 length: 13; J gene: TRBJ2-7; CDR3 protein: SARGTPGLLHKQY
V gene: TRBV5-1; CDR3 length: 14; J gene: TRBJ2-2; CDR3 protein: ASSENGFSSGGELF
V gene: TRBV20-1; CDR3 length: 13; J gene: TRBJ2-7; CDR3 protein: SARDVAGNLDEQY